This TCR beta chain derives from a study of blood T cell repertoires in COVID-19. The V gene's germline CDR1 is SGHDT and CDR2 YYEEEE. V lost 4 bases and J lost 5; bases outside the gene matches: 7. The CDR3 runs 15 residues. The method was immunoSEQ multiplex PCR; TCRdb's version includes in-frame clones alone and lacks a portion of them. The sample holds about 200,000 clones, around 90% seen once. This sequence originates from a man between 60 and 75 years old who had recovered from COVID-19. Material for sequencing was peripheral blood. V is TRBV5-6 and J is TRBJ2-2; 8 bases map to TRBD2. The CDR3 sequence: CASSRGGLRTGELFF. In DNA form, the CDR3 reads TGTGCCAGCAGCCGGGGGGGCTTAAGAACCGGGGAGCTGTTTTTT.